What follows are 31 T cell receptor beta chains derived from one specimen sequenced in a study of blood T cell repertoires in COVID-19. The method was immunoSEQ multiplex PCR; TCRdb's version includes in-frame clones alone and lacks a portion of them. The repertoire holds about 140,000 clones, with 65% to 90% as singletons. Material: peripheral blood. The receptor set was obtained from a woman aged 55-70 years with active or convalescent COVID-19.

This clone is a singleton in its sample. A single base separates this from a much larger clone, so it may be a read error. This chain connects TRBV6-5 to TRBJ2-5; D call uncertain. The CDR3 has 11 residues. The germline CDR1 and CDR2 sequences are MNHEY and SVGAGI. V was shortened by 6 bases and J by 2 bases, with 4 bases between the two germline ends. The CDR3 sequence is CASRLQETQYF. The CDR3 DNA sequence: TGTGCCAGCAGACTTCAAGAGACCCAGTACTTC.

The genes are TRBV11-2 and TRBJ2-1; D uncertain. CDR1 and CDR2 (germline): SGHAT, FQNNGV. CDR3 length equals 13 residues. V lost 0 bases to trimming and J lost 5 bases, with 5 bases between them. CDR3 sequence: CASSLDRDNEQFF. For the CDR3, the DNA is TGTGCCAGCAGCTTAGATCGCGACAATGAGCAGTTCTTC.

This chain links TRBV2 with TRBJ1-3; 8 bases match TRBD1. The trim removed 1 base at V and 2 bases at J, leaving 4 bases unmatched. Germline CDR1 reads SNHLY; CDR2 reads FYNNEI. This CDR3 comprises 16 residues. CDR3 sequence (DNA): TGTGCCAGCAGTGAAGGGACAGGGTGGGCTGGAAACACCATATATTTT. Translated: CASSEGTGWAGNTIYF.

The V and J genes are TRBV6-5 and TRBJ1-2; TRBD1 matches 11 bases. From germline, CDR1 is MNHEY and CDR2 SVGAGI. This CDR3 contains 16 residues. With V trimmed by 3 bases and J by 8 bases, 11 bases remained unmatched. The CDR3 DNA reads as TGTGCCAGCAGTTATGCCGGGACAGGGGGTCGATACGGCTACACCTTC. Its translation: CASSYAGTGGRYGYTF.

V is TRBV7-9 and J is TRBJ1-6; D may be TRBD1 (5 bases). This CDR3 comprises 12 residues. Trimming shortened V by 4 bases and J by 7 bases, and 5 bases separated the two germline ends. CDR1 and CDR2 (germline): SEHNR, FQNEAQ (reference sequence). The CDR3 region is CASSSGNSPLHF. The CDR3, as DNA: TGTGCCAGCAGCTCAGGGAATTCACCCCTCCACTTT.

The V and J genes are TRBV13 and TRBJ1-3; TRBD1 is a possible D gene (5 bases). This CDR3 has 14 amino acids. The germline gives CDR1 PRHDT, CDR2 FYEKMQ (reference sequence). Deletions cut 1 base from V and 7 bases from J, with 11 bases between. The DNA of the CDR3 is TGTGCCAGCAGCTTAGTGGCGGGGGGTAACACCATATATTTT. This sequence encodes CASSLVAGGNTIYF. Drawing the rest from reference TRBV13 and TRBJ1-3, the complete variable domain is AAGVIQSPRHLIKEKRETATLKCYPIPRHDTVYWYQQGPGQDPQFLISFYEKMQSDKGSIPDRFSAQQFSDYHSELNMSSLELGDSALYFCASSLVAGGNTIYFGEGSWLTVV.

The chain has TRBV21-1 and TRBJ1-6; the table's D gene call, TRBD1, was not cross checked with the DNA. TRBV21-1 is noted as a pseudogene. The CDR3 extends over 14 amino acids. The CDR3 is CASTRDSLYSPLHF. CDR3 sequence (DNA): TGTGCCAGCACCAGGGACAGTCTATATTCACCCCTCCACTTT.

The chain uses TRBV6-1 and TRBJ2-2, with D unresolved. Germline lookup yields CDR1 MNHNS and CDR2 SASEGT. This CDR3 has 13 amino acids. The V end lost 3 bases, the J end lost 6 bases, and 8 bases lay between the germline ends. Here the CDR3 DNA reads TGTGCCAGCAGTGAGTGGCCCCCCGGGGAGCTGTTTTTT. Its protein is CASSEWPPGELFF.

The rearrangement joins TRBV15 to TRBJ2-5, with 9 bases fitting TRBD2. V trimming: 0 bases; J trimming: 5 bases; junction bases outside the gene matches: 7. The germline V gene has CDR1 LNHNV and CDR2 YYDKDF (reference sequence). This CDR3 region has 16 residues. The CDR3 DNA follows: TGTGCCACCAGCAGAGAAGCGGGAGGCCCCCCCGAGACCCAGTACTTC. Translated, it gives CATSREAGGPPETQYF.

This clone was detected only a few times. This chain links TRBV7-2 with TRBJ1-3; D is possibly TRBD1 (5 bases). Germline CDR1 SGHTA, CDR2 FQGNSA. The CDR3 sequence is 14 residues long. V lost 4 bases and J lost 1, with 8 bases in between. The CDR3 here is CASSWGGSGNTIYF. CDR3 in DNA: TGTGCCAGCAGCTGGGGGGGATCTGGAAACACCATATATTTT. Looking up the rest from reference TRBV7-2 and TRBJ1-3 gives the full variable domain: GAGVSQSPSNKVTEKGKDVELRCDPISGHTALYWYRQSLGQGLEFLIYFQGNSAPDKSGLPSDRFSAERTGGSVSTLTIQRTQQEDSAVYLCASSWGGSGNTIYFGEGSWLTVV.

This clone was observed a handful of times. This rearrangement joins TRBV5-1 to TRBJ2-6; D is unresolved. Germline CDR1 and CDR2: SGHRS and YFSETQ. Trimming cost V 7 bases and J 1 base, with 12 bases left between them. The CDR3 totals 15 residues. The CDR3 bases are TGCGCCAGCCAAATCCTCGGGTCTGGGGCCAACGTCCTGACTTTC. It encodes CASQILGSGANVLTF.

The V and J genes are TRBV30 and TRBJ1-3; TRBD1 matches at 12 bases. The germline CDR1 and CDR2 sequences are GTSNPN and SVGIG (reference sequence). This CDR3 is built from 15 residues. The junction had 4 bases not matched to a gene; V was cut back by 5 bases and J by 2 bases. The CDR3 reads CAWARDRGPGNTIYF. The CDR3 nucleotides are TGTGCCTGGGCCCGGGACAGGGGGCCTGGAAACACCATATATTTT.

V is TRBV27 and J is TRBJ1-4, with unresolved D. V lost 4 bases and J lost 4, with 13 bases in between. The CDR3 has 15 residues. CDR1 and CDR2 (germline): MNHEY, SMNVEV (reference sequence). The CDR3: CASSSSVRRNEKLFF. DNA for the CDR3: TGTGCCAGCAGTTCCTCGGTCAGGCGTAATGAAAAACTGTTTTTT.

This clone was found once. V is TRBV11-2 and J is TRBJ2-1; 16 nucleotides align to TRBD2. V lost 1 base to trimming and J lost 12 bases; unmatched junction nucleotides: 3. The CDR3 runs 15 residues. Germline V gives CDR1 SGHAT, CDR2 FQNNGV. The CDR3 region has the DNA TGTGCCAGCAGCTTAGGAGGGACTAGCGGGAGGGGGCAGTTCTTC. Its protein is CASSLGGTSGRGQFF.

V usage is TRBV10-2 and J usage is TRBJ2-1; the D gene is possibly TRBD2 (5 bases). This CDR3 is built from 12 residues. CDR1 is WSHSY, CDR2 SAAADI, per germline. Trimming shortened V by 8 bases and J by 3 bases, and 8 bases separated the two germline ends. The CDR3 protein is CASLLGYNEQFF. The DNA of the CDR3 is TGCGCCAGCTTACTAGGCTACAATGAGCAGTTCTTC.

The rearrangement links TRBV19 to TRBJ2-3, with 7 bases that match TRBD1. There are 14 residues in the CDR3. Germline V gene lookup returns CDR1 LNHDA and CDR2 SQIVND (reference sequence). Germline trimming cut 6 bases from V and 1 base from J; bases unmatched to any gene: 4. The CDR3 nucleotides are TGTGCCAGTAGCACAGGGGTAGGCACAGATACGCAGTATTTT. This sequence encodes CASSTGVGTDTQYF.

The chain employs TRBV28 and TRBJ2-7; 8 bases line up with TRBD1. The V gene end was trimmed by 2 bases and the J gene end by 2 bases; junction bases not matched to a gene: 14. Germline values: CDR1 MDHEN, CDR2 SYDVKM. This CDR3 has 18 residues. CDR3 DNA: TGTGCCAGCAGTTTAACTTTCGGCGGCAGGGGGCGAACCTACGAGCAGTACGTC. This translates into CASSLTFGGRGRTYEQYV.

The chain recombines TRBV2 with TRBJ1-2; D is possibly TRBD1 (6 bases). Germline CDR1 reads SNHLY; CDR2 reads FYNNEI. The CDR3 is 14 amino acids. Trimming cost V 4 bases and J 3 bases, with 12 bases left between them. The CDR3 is CASSGMTGYYGYTF. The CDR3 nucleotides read TGTGCCAGCAGTGGTATGACAGGATACTATGGCTACACCTTC.

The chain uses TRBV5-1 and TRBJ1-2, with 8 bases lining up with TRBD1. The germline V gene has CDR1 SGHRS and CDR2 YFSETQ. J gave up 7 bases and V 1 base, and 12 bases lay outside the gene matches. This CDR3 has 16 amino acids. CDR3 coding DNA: TGCGCCAGCAGCTTGTCGGGAGGACAGGGAGCGGGTGGCTACACCTTC. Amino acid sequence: CASSLSGGQGAGGYTF.

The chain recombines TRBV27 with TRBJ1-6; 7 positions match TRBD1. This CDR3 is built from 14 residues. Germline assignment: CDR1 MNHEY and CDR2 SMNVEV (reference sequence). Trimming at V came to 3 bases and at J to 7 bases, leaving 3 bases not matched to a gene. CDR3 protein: CASSLNRGNSPLHF. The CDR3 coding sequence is TGTGCCAGCAGTTTGAACAGGGGCAATTCACCCCTCCACTTT.

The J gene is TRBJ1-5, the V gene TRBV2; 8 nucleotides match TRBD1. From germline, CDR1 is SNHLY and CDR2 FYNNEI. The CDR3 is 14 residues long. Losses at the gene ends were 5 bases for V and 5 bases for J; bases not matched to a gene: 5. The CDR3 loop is CASSRQGFDQPQHF. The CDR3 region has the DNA TGTGCCAGCAGTAGACAGGGGTTTGATCAGCCCCAGCATTTT.

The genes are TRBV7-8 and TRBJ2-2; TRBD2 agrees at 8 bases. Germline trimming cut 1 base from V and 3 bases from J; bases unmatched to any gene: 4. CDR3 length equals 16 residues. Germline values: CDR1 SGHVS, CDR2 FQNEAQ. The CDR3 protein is CASSLDAGGDTGELFF. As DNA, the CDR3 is TGTGCCAGCAGCTTAGACGCGGGGGGAGACACCGGGGAGCTGTTTTTT.

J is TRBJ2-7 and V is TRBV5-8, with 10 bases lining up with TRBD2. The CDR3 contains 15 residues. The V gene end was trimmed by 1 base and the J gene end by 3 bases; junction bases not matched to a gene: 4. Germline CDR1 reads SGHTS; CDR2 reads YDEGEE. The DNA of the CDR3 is TGTGCCAGCAGCTTGCGGCCTAGCGGGGGCTACGAGCAGTACGTC. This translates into CASSLRPSGGYEQYV.

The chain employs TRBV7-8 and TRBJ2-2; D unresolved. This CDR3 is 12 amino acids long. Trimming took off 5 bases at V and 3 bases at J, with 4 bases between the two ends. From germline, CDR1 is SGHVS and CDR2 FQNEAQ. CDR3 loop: CASSPYTGELFF. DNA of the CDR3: TGTGCCAGCAGCCCTTACACCGGGGAGCTGTTTTTT.

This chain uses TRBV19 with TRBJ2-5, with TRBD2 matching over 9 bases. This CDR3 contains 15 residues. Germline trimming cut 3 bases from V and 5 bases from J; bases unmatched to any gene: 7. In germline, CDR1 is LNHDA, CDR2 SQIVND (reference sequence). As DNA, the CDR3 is TGTGCCAGTAGTATCGGCGGGAGGGCCAAGGAGACCCAGTACTTC. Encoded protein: CASSIGGRAKETQYF.

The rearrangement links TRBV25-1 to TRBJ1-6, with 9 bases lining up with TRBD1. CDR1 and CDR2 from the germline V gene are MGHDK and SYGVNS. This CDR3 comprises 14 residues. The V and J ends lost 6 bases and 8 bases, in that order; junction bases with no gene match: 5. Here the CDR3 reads CASRRQGDYSPLHF. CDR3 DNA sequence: TGTGCCAGCAGAAGACAGGGGGATTATTCACCCCTCCACTTT.

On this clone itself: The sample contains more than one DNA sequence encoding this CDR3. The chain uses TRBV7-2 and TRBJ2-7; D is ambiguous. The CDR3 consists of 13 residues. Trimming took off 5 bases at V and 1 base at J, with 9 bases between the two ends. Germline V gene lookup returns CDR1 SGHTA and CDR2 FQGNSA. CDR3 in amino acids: CASSPGGSYEQYF. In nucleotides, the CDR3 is TGTGCCAGCAGCCCCGGCGGATCCTACGAGCAGTACTTC. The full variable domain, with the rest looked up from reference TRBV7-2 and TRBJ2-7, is GAGVSQSPSNKVTEKGKDVELRCDPISGHTALYWYRQSLGQGLEFLIYFQGNSAPDKSGLPSDRFSAERTGGSVSTLTIQRTQQEDSAVYLCASSPGGSYEQYFGPGTRLTVT.

The CDR3 loop reads CASSQGGGLNTEAFF. The DNA of the CDR3 is TGCGCCAGCAGCCAAGGAGGAGGTCTGAACACTGAAGCTTTCTTT. The J gene is TRBJ1-1, the V gene TRBV4-1; D not resolved. V was cut by 1 base and J by 0 bases, with 9 bases left in between. Germline V CDR1 and CDR2: MGHRA, YSYEKL. CDR3 length equals 15 residues.

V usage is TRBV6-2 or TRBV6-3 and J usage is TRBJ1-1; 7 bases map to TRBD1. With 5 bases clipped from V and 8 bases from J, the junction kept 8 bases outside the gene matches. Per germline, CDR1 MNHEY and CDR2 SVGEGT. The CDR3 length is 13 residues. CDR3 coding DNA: TGTGCCAGCAGTGATGGACAGGTAGACGAAGCTTTCTTT. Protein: CASSDGQVDEAFF.

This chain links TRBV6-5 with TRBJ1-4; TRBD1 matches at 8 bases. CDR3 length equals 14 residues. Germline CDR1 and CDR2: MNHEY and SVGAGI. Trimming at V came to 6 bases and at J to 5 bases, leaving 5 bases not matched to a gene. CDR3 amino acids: CASRGTGENEKLFF. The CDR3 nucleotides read TGTGCCAGCAGGGGGACAGGCGAAAATGAAAAACTGTTTTTT.

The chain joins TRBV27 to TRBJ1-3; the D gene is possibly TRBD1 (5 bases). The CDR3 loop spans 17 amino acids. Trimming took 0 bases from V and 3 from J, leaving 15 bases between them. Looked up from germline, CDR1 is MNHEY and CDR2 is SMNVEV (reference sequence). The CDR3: CASSLSGPSVGGNTIYF. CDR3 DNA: TGTGCCAGCAGTTTATCGGGGCCCTCAGTTGGTGGAAACACCATATATTTT.